One and the same sample provided the 24 T cell receptor beta chains below, sequenced in a study of CD8+ T cells in alopecia areata. After isolation, RNA underwent reverse transcription to generate cDNA as the sequencing template. TCRdb's copy holds only in-frame clones and misses some; the assay was immunoSEQ multiplex PCR. The table includes a few hundred thousand clones, about 61% detected once. The sample was CD8+ T cells sorted from blood. The receptors were sampled from a human donor in good health.

The chain employs TRBV29-1 and TRBJ2-7; D might be TRBD1 or TRBD2, each matching 5 bases. Germline CDR1 is SQVTM and CDR2 is ANQGSEA. Deletions cut 7 bases from V and 2 bases from J, with 15 bases between. The CDR3 totals 13 residues. This CDR3 reads CSAFTRDAYEQYF. CDR3 DNA: TGCAGCGCTTTCACAAGGGACGCCTACGAGCAGTACTTC.

The chain carries TRBV29-1 and TRBJ1-2, with 10 bases lining up with TRBD1. The J segment lost 2 bases and the V segment lost 6 bases, leaving 6 bases of the junction unmatched. The germline gives CDR1 SQVTM, CDR2 ANQGSEA. CDR3 length equals 14 residues. In nucleotides, the CDR3 is TGCAGCGTAACTGACAGGGGGCCCAACTATGGCTACACCTTC. Its protein product is CSVTDRGPNYGYTF.

This clone was found a few times. The genes are TRBV2 and TRBJ1-5; 11 bases align to TRBD1. The junction had 11 bases not matched to a gene; V was cut back by 0 bases and J by 1 base. Germline CDR1 SNHLY, CDR2 FYNNEI. This CDR3 comprises 20 residues. DNA for the CDR3: TGTGCCAGCAGTGAAGCGGCCCCCGGACAGGGGGCGGGCAGCAATCAGCCCCAGCATTTT. Its translation: CASSEAAPGQGAGSNQPQHF.

V gene TRBV14 combines with J gene TRBJ2-5; D is unclear. Trimming removed 1 base at V and 5 bases at J, with 8 bases between. Germline CDR1 reads SGHDN; CDR2 reads FVKESK. The CDR3 is made up of 13 amino acids. In DNA form, the CDR3 reads TGTGCCAGCAGCCAAGTTCAGTTGGAGACCCAGTACTTC. Translating it yields CASSQVQLETQYF.

This clone was observed a handful of times. Since a much larger clone is just one base distant, this may be a read error. The genes are TRBV27 and TRBJ2-7; 7 positions match TRBD1. The germline V gene has CDR1 MNHEY and CDR2 SMNVEV (reference sequence). There are 13 residues in the CDR3. The V segment lost 5 bases and the J segment 3 bases; nucleotides outside the gene matches: 4. The CDR3 loop is CASSPRQGYEQYF. The CDR3 DNA reads TGTGCCAGCAGTCCCCGACAGGGCTACGAGCAGTACTTC.

The chain uses TRBV27 and TRBJ1-2; weak D call: TRBD1 (6 bases). The CDR3 spans 14 residues. The germline CDR1 and CDR2 sequences are MNHEY and SMNVEV (reference sequence). Trimming removed 6 bases from V and 0 bases from J, with 11 bases in between. CDR3 region: CASSVQGANYGYTF. CDR3 bases: TGTGCCAGCAGCGTACAGGGAGCTAACTATGGCTACACCTTC.

The J gene is TRBJ2-1, the V gene TRBV27; D call uncertain. Germline loops: CDR1 MNHEY, CDR2 SMNVEV (reference sequence). Trimming cost V 7 bases and J 0 bases, with 10 bases left between them. The CDR3 spans 14 residues. As DNA, the CDR3 is TGTGCCAGCACCTGGGAAGGCTCCTACAATGAGCAGTTCTTC. Amino acid sequence: CASTWEGSYNEQFF.

The chain uses TRBV10-3 and TRBJ1-5, with D perhaps TRBD1 (5 bases). Germline CDR1 is ENHRY and CDR2 is SYGVKD. V was trimmed by 8 bases and J by 4 bases, leaving 9 bases between them. This CDR3 region has 12 residues. CDR3 sequence reads: CAIATANQPQHF. The CDR3 region has the DNA TGTGCCATCGCGACAGCTAATCAGCCCCAGCATTTT.

The rearrangement joins TRBV5-4 to TRBJ1-1; D gene ambiguous. Trimming removed 1 base from V and 3 bases from J, with 13 bases in between. The CDR3 sequence is 15 residues long. Germline values: CDR1 SGHNT, CDR2 YYREEE (reference sequence). The CDR3 DNA sequence: TGTGCCAGCAGCTTGATTGGTCTGAAGGACACTGAAGCTTTCTTT. Protein: CASSLIGLKDTEAFF.

Concerning this clone: This CDR3 is also generated by other DNA sequences in the sample. The V gene is TRBV5-6, the J gene TRBJ2-7, with TRBD1 matching over 7 bases. Unmatched junction bases numbered 4, after V lost 3 bases and J lost 4 bases. Germline CDR1 and CDR2: SGHDT and YYEEEE. This CDR3 has 13 amino acids. This CDR3 reads CASSSGQLYEQYF. CDR3 nucleotides: TGTGCCAGCAGCTCGGGACAGCTTTACGAGCAGTACTTC.

With regard to this clone: Other DNA sequences from this sample encode an identical CDR3 as well. The chain employs TRBV11-2 and TRBJ2-7; 8 bases are a match to TRBD2. The CDR3 has 14 amino acids. The junction had 6 bases not matched to a gene; V was cut back by 4 bases and J by 4 bases. CDR1 and CDR2 from the germline V gene are SGHAT and FQNNGV. CDR3 in amino acids: CASSSGRGAYEQYF. DNA of the CDR3: TGTGCCAGCAGCTCCGGGAGGGGAGCATACGAGCAGTACTTC.

The chain recombines TRBV29-1 with TRBJ2-3; no reliable D call. V dropped 6 bases and J dropped 6 bases, with 16 bases sitting between them. The CDR3 is 13 residues long. The V gene's germline CDR1 is SQVTM and CDR2 ANQGSEA. The CDR3 here is CSVTRGPSDTQYF. The CDR3 bases are TGCAGCGTGACGAGAGGACCCTCCGATACGCAGTATTTT.

This clone was picked up a small number of times. The rearrangement uses TRBV28 and TRBJ2-7; D unclear. Germline lookup yields CDR1 MDHEN and CDR2 SYDVKM. The CDR3 extends over 13 amino acids. This CDR3 is CAEPRRMPYEQYF. The CDR3 bases are TGTGCGGAGCCGAGACGCATGCCCTACGAGCAGTACTTC.

The chain carries TRBV2 and TRBJ2-5, with 7 nucleotides matching TRBD1. J lost 5 bases, V lost 8 bases, and 8 bases had no gene match. The V gene's germline CDR1 is SNHLY and CDR2 FYNNEI. CDR3 length: 13 residues. CDR3 DNA sequence: TGTGCCAGCGGGCCCGACAGGGATGAGACCCAGTACTTC. Amino acid sequence: CASGPDRDETQYF. Variable domain in full (rest from reference TRBV2 and TRBJ2-5): EPEVTQTPSHQVTQMGQEVILRCVPISNHLYFYWYRQILGQKVEFLVSFYNNEISEKSEIFDDQFSVERPDGSNFTLKIRSTKLEDSAMYFCASGPDRDETQYFGPGTRLLVL.

This clone was found a few times. The chain is built from TRBV7-9 and TRBJ2-5, with D unresolved. Between the trimmed V and J ends, which lost 5 bases and 5 bases, there was a span of 12 bases. This CDR3 contains 13 residues. Germline CDR1 and CDR2: SEHNR and FQNEAQ (reference sequence). The chain's CDR3 is CASSPDRQETQYF. DNA of the CDR3: TGTGCCAGCAGCCCAGACCGCCAGGAGACCCAGTACTTC. Complete variable domain (other parts from reference TRBV7-9 and TRBJ2-5): DTGVSQNPRHKITKRGQNVTFRCDPISEHNRLYWYRQTLGQGPEFLTYFQNEAQLEKSRLLSDRFSAERPKGSFSTLEIQRTEQGDSAMYLCASSPDRQETQYFGPGTRLLVL.

On this clone itself: The junction departs from germline at one end; a sequencing error may be responsible. The rearrangement links TRBV6-5 to TRBJ1-6; tentatively, D is TRBD1 (6 bases). This CDR3 has 15 amino acids. CDR1 and CDR2 from the germline V gene are MNHEY and SVGAGI. CDR3 region: CASSDSGHGYSPLHF. The CDR3, as DNA: TGTGCCAGCAGTGACTCGGGACACGGATATTCACCCCTCCACTTT.

This clone was observed a few times. The chain employs TRBV10-3 and TRBJ2-5, with 9 bases identical to TRBD1. Germline loops: CDR1 ENHRY, CDR2 SYGVKD. The CDR3 is 14 residues long. J was trimmed by 4 bases and V by 6 bases; bases with no gene match: 6. CDR3 in amino acids: CAIRTGGLGETQYF. CDR3 DNA sequence: TGTGCCATCAGGACAGGGGGATTGGGAGAGACCCAGTACTTC.

The V call is TRBV9, the J call TRBJ2-3; possible D gene TRBD2, 5 bases. CDR1 and CDR2 from the germline V gene are SGDLS and YYNGEE. V was trimmed by 6 bases and J by 3 bases, leaving 14 bases between them. The CDR3 covers 14 residues. CDR3 region: CASTPPRGTDTQYF. The CDR3 region has the DNA TGTGCCAGCACCCCACCCCGGGGTACAGATACGCAGTATTTT. The full variable domain, rest sourced from reference TRBV9 and TRBJ2-3, is DSGVTQTPKHLITATGQRVTLRCSPRSGDLSVYWYQQSLDQGLQFLIQYYNGEERAKGNILERFSAQQFPDLHSELNLSSLELGDSALYFCASTPPRGTDTQYFGPGTRLTVL.

The chain combines TRBV5-4 with TRBJ1-5; D gene ambiguous. The CDR3 is 12 residues long. Germline V lookup: CDR1 SGHNT, CDR2 YYREEE (reference sequence). V was shortened by 3 bases and J by 3 bases, with 4 bases between the two germline ends. The CDR3 DNA sequence: TGTGCCAGCAGCTCGGACAATCAGCCCCAGCATTTT. Translating gives CASSSDNQPQHF.

This clone was observed a few times. The rearrangement uses TRBV23-1 and TRBJ1-1, with D unresolved. TRBV23-1 is flagged as an ORF with uncertain function. CDR3 size: 14 residues. V was trimmed by 4 bases and J by 8 bases, leaving 17 bases between them. CDR3: CASSPPRWRPEAFF. The CDR3, as DNA: TGCGCCAGCAGTCCCCCTAGGTGGAGGCCGGAAGCTTTCTTT.

This clone appeared a single time. The chain is built from TRBV29-1 and TRBJ1-1; unclear D gene. The CDR3 is 11 residues long. Trimming took 8 bases from V and 1 from J, leaving 8 bases between them. Germline V gene lookup returns CDR1 SQVTM and CDR2 ANQGSEA. DNA of the CDR3: TGCAGCCTTGGGCAGAACACTGAAGCTTTCTTT. Translation: CSLGQNTEAFF.

The J gene is TRBJ2-7, the V gene TRBV5-1; 8 bases match TRBD2. The V and J ends lost 1 base and 1 base, in that order; junction bases with no gene match: 4. CDR3 length: 15 amino acids. Germline V gene data show CDR1 as SGHRS and CDR2 as YFSETQ. CDR3 sequence reads: CASSLNGGESYEQYF. The CDR3 DNA reads TGCGCCAGCAGCTTGAACGGGGGGGAATCCTACGAGCAGTACTTC.

This clone has just a few counts. The rearrangement links TRBV5-8 to TRBJ2-3, with a possible D match to TRBD2 (5 bases). The CDR3 runs 13 residues. Germline assignment: CDR1 SGHTS and CDR2 YDEGEE. The ends were cut back, 4 bases at V and 4 bases at J, with 10 bases in the middle. The DNA for the CDR3 is TGTGCCAGCAGCAGTGCACTAGCAGATACGCAGTATTTT. Translation gives CASSSALADTQYF.

V gene TRBV6-5 combines with J gene TRBJ2-5; TRBD1 aligns across 9 bases. The trim removed 8 bases at V and 5 bases at J, leaving 12 bases unmatched. This CDR3 contains 15 residues. Per the germline V gene, CDR1 is MNHEY and CDR2 is SVGAGI. The CDR3 reads CASGHYRGLGETQYF. Written as DNA, the CDR3 is TGTGCCAGCGGACATTACAGGGGGCTTGGGGAGACCCAGTACTTC.